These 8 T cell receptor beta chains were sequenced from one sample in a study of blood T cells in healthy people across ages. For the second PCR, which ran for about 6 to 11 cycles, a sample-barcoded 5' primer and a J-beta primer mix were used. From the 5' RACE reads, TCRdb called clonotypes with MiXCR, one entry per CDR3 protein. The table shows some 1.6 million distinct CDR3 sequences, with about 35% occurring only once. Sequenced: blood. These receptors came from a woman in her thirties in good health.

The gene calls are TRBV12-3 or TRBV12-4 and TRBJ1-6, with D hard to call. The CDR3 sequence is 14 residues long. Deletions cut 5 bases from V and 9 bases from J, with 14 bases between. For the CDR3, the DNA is TGTGCCAGCAGTCTCGGAAGGGCCCGTTCACCCCTCCACTTT. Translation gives CASSLGRARSPLHF.

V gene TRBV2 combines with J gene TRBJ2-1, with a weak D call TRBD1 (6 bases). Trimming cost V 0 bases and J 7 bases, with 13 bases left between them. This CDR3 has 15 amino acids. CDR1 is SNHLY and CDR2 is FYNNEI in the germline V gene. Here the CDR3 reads CASSEALRTDNEQFF. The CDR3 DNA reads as TGTGCCAGCAGTGAAGCGCTTAGGACAGATAATGAGCAGTTCTTC.

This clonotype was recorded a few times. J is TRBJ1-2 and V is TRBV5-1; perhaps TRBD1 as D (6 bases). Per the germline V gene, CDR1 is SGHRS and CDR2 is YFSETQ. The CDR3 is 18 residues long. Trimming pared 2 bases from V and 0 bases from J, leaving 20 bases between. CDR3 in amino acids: CASSLPLPTGNPNYGYTF. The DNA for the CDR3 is TGCGCCAGCAGCTTACCCCTGCCAACAGGGAATCCTAACTATGGCTACACCTTC.

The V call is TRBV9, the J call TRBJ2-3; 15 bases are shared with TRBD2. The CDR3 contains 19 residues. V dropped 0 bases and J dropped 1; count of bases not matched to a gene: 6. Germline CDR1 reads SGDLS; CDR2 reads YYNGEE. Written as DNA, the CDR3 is TGTGCCAGCAGCGTAGAGGGGACTAGCGGGAGGATCGGCACAGATACGCAGTATTTT. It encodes CASSVEGTSGRIGTDTQYF.

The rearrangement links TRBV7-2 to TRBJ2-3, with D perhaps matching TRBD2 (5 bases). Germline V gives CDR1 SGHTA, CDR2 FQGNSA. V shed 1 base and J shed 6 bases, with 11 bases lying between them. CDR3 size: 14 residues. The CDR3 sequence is CASSLGPGLDTQYF. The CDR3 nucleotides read TGTGCCAGCAGCTTAGGCCCCGGACTGGATACGCAGTATTTT.

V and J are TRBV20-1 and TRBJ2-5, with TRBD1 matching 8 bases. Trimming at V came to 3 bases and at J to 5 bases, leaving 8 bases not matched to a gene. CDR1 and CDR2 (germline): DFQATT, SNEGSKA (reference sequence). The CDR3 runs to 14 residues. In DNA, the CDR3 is TGCAGTGCTAGTGAGACAGGGGTTTGGGAGACCCAGTACTTC. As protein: CSASETGVWETQYF.

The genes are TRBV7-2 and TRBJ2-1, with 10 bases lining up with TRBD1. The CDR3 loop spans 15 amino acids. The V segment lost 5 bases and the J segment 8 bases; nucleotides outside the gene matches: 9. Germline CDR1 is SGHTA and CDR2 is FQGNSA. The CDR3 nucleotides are TGTGCCAGCAGCCAAGGACAGGGGGTTGGGTATGAGCAGTTCTTC. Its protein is CASSQGQGVGYEQFF.

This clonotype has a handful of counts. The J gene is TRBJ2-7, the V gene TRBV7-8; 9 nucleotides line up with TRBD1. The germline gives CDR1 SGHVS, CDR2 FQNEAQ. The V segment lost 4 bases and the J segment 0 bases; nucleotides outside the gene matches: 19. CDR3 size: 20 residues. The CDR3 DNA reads TGTGCCAGCAGCTCCCAGTCTCGGGGACAGGGAACCTTCGCCTCCTACGAGCAGTACTTC. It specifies CASSSQSRGQGTFASYEQYF.